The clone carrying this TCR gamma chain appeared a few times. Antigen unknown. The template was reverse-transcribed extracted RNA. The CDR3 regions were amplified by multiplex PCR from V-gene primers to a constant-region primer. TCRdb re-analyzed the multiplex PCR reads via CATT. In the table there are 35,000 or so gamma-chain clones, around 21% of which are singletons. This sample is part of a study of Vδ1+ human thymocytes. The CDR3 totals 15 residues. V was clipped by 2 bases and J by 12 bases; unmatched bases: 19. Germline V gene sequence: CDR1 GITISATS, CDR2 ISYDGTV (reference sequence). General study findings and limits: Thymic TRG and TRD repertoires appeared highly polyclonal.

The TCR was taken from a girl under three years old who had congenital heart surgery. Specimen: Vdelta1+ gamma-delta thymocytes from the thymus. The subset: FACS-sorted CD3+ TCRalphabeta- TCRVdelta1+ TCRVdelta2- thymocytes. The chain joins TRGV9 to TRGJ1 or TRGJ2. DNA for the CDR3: TGTGCCTTGTGGGAGGGCACCTCCCGTTCTGTTGGGAAACTCTTT. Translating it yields CALWEGTSRSVGKLF.